These 24 T cell receptor beta chains originate from one sample sequenced in a study of cytotoxic CD8 clonotypes in ibrutinib-treated CLL. Clones were read by immunoSEQ multiplex PCR, and TCRdb kept only the in-frame ones, dropping some. Altogether some 310,000 clones are present, roughly 80% being singletons, with the ten largest covering 5% to 7%. The sample here was PBMCs, taken before ibrutinib treatment. These TCRs come from a human donor with chronic lymphocytic leukemia.

Comment on this clone: Other DNA sequences of this sample code for an identical CDR3. This chain uses TRBV6-5 with TRBJ2-7, with no clear D. Trimming removed 0 bases from V and 6 bases from J, with 6 bases in between. Per the germline V gene, CDR1 is MNHEY and CDR2 is SVGAGI. The CDR3 consists of 12 residues. CDR3 sequence: CASSYSGGEQYF. In nucleotides, the CDR3 is TGTGCCAGCAGTTACTCCGGCGGCGAGCAGTACTTC.

The table lists this clone with a count of one. The V and J genes are TRBV28 and TRBJ1-2; D is undetermined. This CDR3 comprises 12 residues. Deletions cut 7 bases from V and 7 bases from J, with 13 bases between. CDR1 is MDHEN, CDR2 SYDVKM, per germline. CDR3 in amino acids: CASTLRTSGYTF. The CDR3 DNA reads TGTGCCAGCACCCTAAGAACAAGTGGCTACACCTTC.

This clone was detected a few times. V and J are TRBV6-5 and TRBJ2-7, with TRBD1 matching 7 bases. The CDR3 runs to 14 residues. Germline CDR1 MNHEY, CDR2 SVGAGI. V shed 6 bases, J shed 4 bases, and the junction held 9 bases outside the gene matches. DNA for the CDR3: TGTGCCAGCAGCTACAGGGGAAGGGGATACGAGCAGTACTTC. The encoded protein is CASSYRGRGYEQYF.

The V and J genes are TRBV27 and TRBJ1-5; D gene ambiguous. The CDR3 contains 13 residues. The V end was cut by 6 bases, the J end by 0 bases, with 6 bases between. The germline gives CDR1 MNHEY, CDR2 SMNVEV (reference sequence). CDR3 in DNA: TGTGCCAGCAGACTAACTAGCAATCAGCCCCAGCATTTT. Translating gives CASRLTSNQPQHF.

This clone was observed once. The chain recombines TRBV29-1 with TRBJ2-5; 10 bases are a match to TRBD1. J lost 4 bases, V lost 7 bases, and 12 bases had no gene match. The V gene's germline CDR1 is SQVTM and CDR2 ANQGSEA. The CDR3 has 15 residues. The CDR3 nucleotides are TGCAGCGCAAAGGCCCTCGGGACAGGGGTAGAGACCCAGTACTTC. Protein: CSAKALGTGVETQYF.

This chain joins TRBV7-9 and TRBJ2-7; TRBD2 might be the D (6 bases). CDR1 and CDR2 (germline): SEHNR, FQNEAQ (reference sequence). Trimming left V 1 base short and J 0 bases short, with 10 bases between. This CDR3 contains 15 residues. This CDR3 is CASSLGIAASYEQYF. The CDR3 bases are TGTGCCAGCAGCTTAGGTATAGCGGCCTCCTACGAGCAGTACTTC.

The chain is built from TRBV20-1 and TRBJ1-2; D ambiguous. V lost 3 bases and J lost 13, with 6 bases in between. The CDR3 loop spans 8 amino acids. The germline gives CDR1 DFQATT, CDR2 SNEGSKA (reference sequence). The CDR3 is CSASVSTF. The CDR3 nucleotides read TGCAGTGCTAGTGTGTCCACCTTC.

The chain couples TRBV27 to TRBJ2-5; D not certain. The CDR3 has 15 residues. The ends were cut back, 2 bases at V and 6 bases at J, with 16 bases in the middle. CDR1 is MNHEY, CDR2 SMNVEV, per germline (reference sequence). This CDR3 reads CASSLPDSTPKTQYF. The DNA for the CDR3 is TGTGCCAGCAGTTTACCTGACTCGACCCCAAAGACCCAGTACTTC.

The chain joins TRBV30 to TRBJ2-3, with no clear D. Germline CDR1 reads GTSNPN; CDR2 reads SVGIG (reference sequence). This CDR3 comprises 13 residues. V lost 4 bases and J 6 bases, leaving 14 bases between the germline ends. This chain's CDR3 is CAWKEEIRDTQYF. The CDR3, as DNA: TGTGCCTGGAAAGAGGAGATTAGGGATACGCAGTATTTT.

In this sample, this clone turned up once. The chain uses TRBV14 and TRBJ2-7, with 8 bases fitting TRBD1. Germline-derived CDR1 and CDR2 are SGHDN and FVKESK. The trim removed 3 bases at V and 2 bases at J, leaving 3 bases unmatched. The CDR3 runs 14 residues. CDR3 amino acids: CASSQYRGAYEQYF. CDR3 nucleotides: TGTGCCAGCAGCCAGTACAGGGGGGCCTACGAGCAGTACTTC.

The V gene is TRBV27, the J gene TRBJ2-6; D not resolved. In germline, CDR1 is MNHEY, CDR2 SMNVEV (reference sequence). The CDR3 extends over 16 amino acids. The V gene lost 4 bases and the J gene lost 0 bases, with 10 bases spanning the gap. In DNA, the CDR3 is TGTGCCAGCAGTTCCAAGGGCAACTCTGGGGCCAACGTCCTGACTTTC. Its protein is CASSSKGNSGANVLTF.

This clone was seen just once. The J gene is TRBJ2-7, the V gene TRBV20-1; D gene ambiguous. Looked up from germline, CDR1 is DFQATT and CDR2 is SNEGSKA (reference sequence). CDR3 length equals 11 residues. Trimming took off 1 base at V and 5 bases at J, with 6 bases between the two ends. CDR3 nucleotides: TGCAGTGCTAGAGTGAATAACGAGCAGTACTTC. Translating gives CSARVNNEQYF.

The rearrangement uses TRBV5-6 and TRBJ2-1; TRBD2 matches at 11 bases. The CDR3 totals 15 residues. V trimming: 4 bases; J trimming: 3 bases; junction bases outside the gene matches: 3. Germline CDR1 and CDR2: SGHDT and YYEEEE. The CDR3 DNA reads TGTGCCAGCAGCGCAACTAGCGGGAGCTACAATGAGCAGTTCTTC. Protein sequence: CASSATSGSYNEQFF.

The J gene is TRBJ2-7, the V gene TRBV19, with D perhaps TRBD2 (6 bases). The CDR3 consists of 14 residues. Per the germline V gene, CDR1 is LNHDA and CDR2 is SQIVND (reference sequence). The V end lost 3 bases, the J end lost 0 bases, and 9 bases lay between the germline ends. The CDR3 sequence: CASSMRGSSYEQYF. CDR3 nucleotides: TGTGCCAGTAGTATGCGGGGTAGCTCCTACGAGCAGTACTTC. Based on the CDR3 plus reference TRBV19 and TRBJ2-7, the full variable domain is DGGITQSPKYLFRKEGQNVTLSCEQNLNHDAMYWYRQDPGQGLRLIYYSQIVNDFQKGDIAEGYSVSREKKESFPLTVTSAQKNPTAFYLCASSMRGSSYEQYFGPGTRLTVT.

This rearrangement joins TRBV10-3 to TRBJ1-2; D might be TRBD1 (5 bases). V was pared by 7 bases and J by 8 bases, with 20 bases between. The germline CDR1 and CDR2 sequences are ENHRY and SYGVKD. This CDR3 spans 14 amino acids. The CDR3 DNA reads as TGTGCCATCAAACCCGCAGGGACCCTAGGAGGCTACACCTTC. Protein: CAIKPAGTLGGYTF.

This clone came up a few times. V is TRBV15 and J is TRBJ2-1; 7 bases are a match to TRBD2. The CDR3 length is 12 residues. Germline trimming cut 2 bases from V and 13 bases from J; bases unmatched to any gene: 5. Germline CDR1 LNHNV, CDR2 YYDKDF (reference sequence). The CDR3 sequence is CATSRIREVQFF. The DNA for the CDR3 is TGTGCCACCAGCAGAATCCGGGAGGTCCAGTTCTTC.

The V gene is TRBV27, the J gene TRBJ1-5; 8 positions match TRBD1. The germline V gene has CDR1 MNHEY and CDR2 SMNVEV (reference sequence). The CDR3 runs 19 residues. V was pared by 4 bases and J by 2 bases, with 16 bases of the junction left unmatched. The CDR3 DNA reads TGTGCCAGCAGTTCGCCGACCTCAGGGGGCCAATGGCGCAATCAGCCCCAGCATTTT. This codes for CASSSPTSGGQWRNQPQHF.

The chain joins TRBV30 to TRBJ2-7; D ambiguous. In germline, CDR1 is GTSNPN, CDR2 SVGIG (reference sequence). Trimming took 8 bases from V and 1 from J, leaving 15 bases between them. CDR3 size: 13 residues. CDR3 nucleotide sequence: TGTGCCGCTGCGACCTTACTTTCCTACGAGCAGTACTTC. This translates into CAAATLLSYEQYF.

J is TRBJ1-1 and V is TRBV28; D remains unclear. Germline V gene data show CDR1 as MDHEN and CDR2 as SYDVKM. This CDR3 is 12 amino acids long. V was pared by 7 bases and J by 4 bases, with 10 bases between. CDR3 amino acids: CASKAPGTEAFF. In DNA, the CDR3 is TGTGCCAGCAAAGCCCCGGGCACTGAAGCTTTCTTT.

This rearrangement joins TRBV7-8 to TRBJ2-1, with D tentatively TRBD2 (7 bases). Germline V lookup: CDR1 SGHVS, CDR2 FQNEAQ. Trimming cost V 1 base and J 7 bases, with 14 bases left between them. The CDR3 contains 15 residues. The CDR3 protein is CASSLDRGALNEQFF. The CDR3 bases are TGTGCCAGCAGCTTAGATCGGGGGGCGCTTAATGAGCAGTTCTTC.

The genes are TRBV19 and TRBJ2-2; TRBD2 matches at 10 bases. With 4 bases clipped from V and 6 bases from J, the junction kept 5 bases outside the gene matches. Germline-derived CDR1 and CDR2 are LNHDA and SQIVND (reference sequence). The CDR3 is 15 residues long. The CDR3 loop is CASSRTSGQAGELFF. In DNA form, the CDR3 reads TGTGCCAGTAGTAGGACTAGCGGCCAGGCCGGGGAGCTGTTTTTT.

J is TRBJ1-2 and V is TRBV23-1, with 10 bases aligning to TRBD1. TRBV23-1 is designated an ORF whose function remains uncertain. The CDR3 is made up of 15 amino acids. V dropped 2 bases and J dropped 4; count of bases not matched to a gene: 4. CDR3 protein: CASSQTTGGGYGYTF. The CDR3 region has the DNA TGCGCCAGCAGTCAAACGACAGGGGGCGGCTATGGCTACACCTTC.

The chain combines TRBV14 with TRBJ2-3, with TRBD1 as a possible D gene (8 bases). Germline CDR1 is SGHDN and CDR2 is FVKESK. The length of the CDR3 is 17 residues. V lost 1 base, J lost 0 bases, and 14 bases lay in between. CDR3: CASSQGTGTISTDTQYF. CDR3 sequence (DNA): TGTGCCAGCAGCCAAGGGACAGGGACTATCAGCACAGATACGCAGTATTTT.

In nucleotides, the CDR3 is TGTGCCAGCAGTGAATGGTCTAGCGGCCACACAGATACGCAGTATTTT. Residues: CASSEWSSGHTDTQYF. The rearrangement joins TRBV6-1 to TRBJ2-3; TRBD2 aligns across 7 bases. Germline-derived CDR1 and CDR2 are MNHNS and SASEGT. This CDR3 spans 16 amino acids. The V and J ends lost 2 bases and 2 bases, in that order; junction bases with no gene match: 7.